Shown below are 30 T cell receptor beta chains from a single sample sequenced in a study of cytotoxic CD8 clonotypes in ibrutinib-treated CLL. Sequenced by immunoSEQ multiplex PCR; TCRdb stores in-frame clones only, minus some. Of 75,000 to 80,000 clones detected, roughly 80% appear once; the ten largest clones hold approximately 35%. The sample in question was PBMCs, obtained after 24 months of ibrutinib treatment. These receptors originate from a human donor with chronic lymphocytic leukemia.

The chain has TRBV7-9 and TRBJ2-7, with a tentative D call TRBD1 (6 bases). Between the trimmed V and J ends, which lost 5 bases and 2 bases, there was a span of 10 bases. Germline-derived CDR1 and CDR2 are SEHNR and FQNEAQ (reference sequence). This CDR3 is 13 amino acids long. The CDR3 DNA reads as TGTGCCAGCAGCCGGGACACCCCCTACGAGCAGTACTTC. It encodes CASSRDTPYEQYF.

This chain joins TRBV28 and TRBJ2-7; D possibly corresponds to TRBD2 (5 bases). The CDR3 loop spans 17 amino acids. Germline V gene data show CDR1 as MDHEN and CDR2 as SYDVKM. V was clipped by 6 bases and J by 0 bases, with 21 bases between them. As DNA, the CDR3 is TGTGCCAGCAGCCCCCCCCCTGATAGCGCCAGCTCCTACGAGCAGTACTTC. Translating it yields CASSPPPDSASSYEQYF.

J is TRBJ1-2 and V is TRBV4-3; maybe TRBD1 (5 bases). Per the germline V gene, CDR1 is LGHNA and CDR2 is YSLEER. CDR3 length: 15 amino acids. The V end lost 4 bases, the J end lost 4 bases, and 16 bases lay between the germline ends. CDR3 loop: CASSRNRDGLYGYTF. CDR3 nucleotide sequence: TGCGCCAGCAGCCGCAACCGGGACGGGCTCTATGGCTACACCTTC.

The chain links TRBV18 to TRBJ1-2, with D tentatively TRBD1 (5 bases). Germline V CDR1 and CDR2: KGHSH, LQKENI. This CDR3 comprises 16 residues. Trimming removed 4 bases at V and 2 bases at J, with 17 bases between. The CDR3 protein is CASSQLGAGRNYGYTF. CDR3 coding DNA: TGTGCCAGCTCACAACTAGGGGCGGGACGGAACTATGGCTACACCTTC.

The J gene is TRBJ2-2, the V gene TRBV21-1; the table's D call TRBD2 went unverified against the DNA. TRBV21-1 is listed as a pseudogene. CDR3 length equals 15 residues. The CDR3 reads CASSKVRPSGGELFF. CDR3 bases: TGTGCCAGCAGCAAGGTTCGACCATCGGGCGGGGAGCTGTTTTTT.

This chain links TRBV6-1 with TRBJ2-1, with 8 bases matching TRBD1. Germline CDR1 is MNHNS and CDR2 is SASEGT. This CDR3 has 12 amino acids. After removal of 4 bases from V and 8 bases from J, the junction contained 1 base not matched to a gene. The CDR3 DNA reads as TGTGCCAGCAGTGGACAGGGGCATGAGCAGTTCTTC. Encoded protein: CASSGQGHEQFF.

V and J are TRBV18 and TRBJ1-1; TRBD1 matches 9 bases. After removal of 2 bases from V and 5 bases from J, the junction contained 6 bases not matched to a gene. The CDR3 totals 15 residues. The germline V gene encodes CDR1 KGHSH and CDR2 LQKENI. CDR3 protein: CASSPTGTGSTEAFF. DNA of the CDR3: TGTGCCAGCTCACCAACCGGGACAGGGTCGACTGAAGCTTTCTTT.

This rearrangement joins TRBV6-5 to TRBJ2-1; 8 bases agree with TRBD1. The CDR3 length is 15 residues. The germline V gene encodes CDR1 MNHEY and CDR2 SVGAGI. The V segment lost 7 bases and the J segment 0 bases; nucleotides outside the gene matches: 5. CDR3 in amino acids: CASKAGGVSYNEQFF. DNA for the CDR3: TGTGCCAGCAAAGCAGGGGGCGTCTCCTACAATGAGCAGTTCTTC.

This clone was picked up one time. The genes are TRBV28 and TRBJ2-3; 12 bases map to TRBD2. After removal of 6 bases from V and 6 bases from J, the junction contained 7 bases not matched to a gene. The germline CDR1 and CDR2 sequences are MDHEN and SYDVKM. The CDR3 totals 15 residues. The chain's CDR3 is CASSLTSGSYDTQYF. The CDR3 nucleotides read TGTGCCAGCAGCTTGACTAGCGGGAGTTATGATACGCAGTATTTT.

The chain joins TRBV11-3 to TRBJ2-7; TRBD2 matches 11 bases. The germline V gene has CDR1 SGHNT and CDR2 YENEEA. The CDR3 is 14 residues long. The V segment lost 1 base and the J segment 5 bases; nucleotides outside the gene matches: 1. Here the CDR3 reads CASSLVLAGDEQYF. DNA for the CDR3: TGTGCCAGCAGCTTAGTACTAGCGGGAGACGAGCAGTACTTC.

Concerning this clone itself: This sample also contains other DNA sequences that code for the same CDR3. The V call is TRBV18, the J call TRBJ2-1, with D possibly being TRBD1 (5 bases). Trimming took 3 bases from V and 0 from J, leaving 9 bases between them. Germline CDR1 reads KGHSH; CDR2 reads LQKENI. The CDR3 runs to 15 residues. CDR3 bases: TGTGCCAGCTCACCGGGGCCAGCCTCCTACAATGAGCAGTTCTTC. Its translation: CASSPGPASYNEQFF. Using reference TRBV18 and TRBJ2-1 for the parts outside the CDR3, the full variable domain is NAGVMQNPRHLVRRRGQEARLRCSPMKGHSHVYWYRQLPEEGLKFMVYLQKENIIDESGMPKERFSAEFPKEGPSILRIQQVVRGDSAAYFCASSPGPASYNEQFFGPGTRLTVL.

The rearrangement links TRBV29-1 to TRBJ2-1; D gene unclear. Deletions cut 0 bases from V and 10 bases from J, with 10 bases between. The CDR3 has 12 residues. CDR1 is SQVTM, CDR2 ANQGSEA, per germline. The CDR3 spells CSVEDRSWEQFF. The CDR3 DNA reads TGCAGCGTTGAAGACCGTTCTTGGGAGCAGTTCTTC.

The chain joins TRBV30 to TRBJ1-6; the D is unclear. The V end lost 4 bases, the J end lost 7 bases, and 17 bases lay between the germline ends. Germline V gene data show CDR1 as GTSNPN and CDR2 as SVGIG (reference sequence). There are 15 residues in the CDR3. The chain's CDR3 is CAWTKDKLLNSPLHF. As DNA, the CDR3 is TGTGCCTGGACCAAAGACAAGCTACTCAATTCACCCCTCCACTTT.

The chain has TRBV7-9 and TRBJ2-6; 8 nucleotides align to TRBD1. J was trimmed by 6 bases and V by 2 bases; bases with no gene match: 9. CDR3 length: 17 residues. Germline lookup yields CDR1 SEHNR and CDR2 FQNEAQ (reference sequence). The CDR3 loop reads CASSLPWTGKLANVLTF. The CDR3 DNA follows: TGTGCCAGCAGCTTACCCTGGACAGGGAAGTTGGCCAACGTCCTGACTTTC.

This chain joins TRBV6-5 and TRBJ2-1, with D possibly being TRBD2 (6 bases). CDR1 and CDR2 (germline): MNHEY, SVGAGI. There are 15 residues in the CDR3. Trimming pared 3 bases from V and 6 bases from J, leaving 15 bases between. As DNA, the CDR3 is TGTGCCAGCAGTTATTGGGGGGTATTAAGCAATGAGCAGTTCTTC. It specifies CASSYWGVLSNEQFF.

This clone was counted between two and nine times. The V call is TRBV19, the J call TRBJ2-2, with 11 positions matching TRBD2. CDR1 LNHDA and CDR2 SQIVND come from the germline V gene (reference sequence). The CDR3 runs to 15 residues. V was pared by 6 bases and J by 4 bases, with 4 bases of the junction left unmatched. The CDR3 is CASSVAGGPTGELFF. The CDR3 DNA reads TGTGCCAGTAGCGTAGCGGGAGGGCCCACCGGGGAGCTGTTTTTT.

This clone was counted only a few times. This chain links TRBV6-5 with TRBJ1-4; the D gene is possibly TRBD1 (5 bases). CDR1 is MNHEY, CDR2 SVGAGI, per germline. The CDR3 length is 14 residues. V lost 2 bases to trimming and J lost 5 bases, with 9 bases between them. CDR3 sequence reads: CASSYRQINEKLFF. CDR3 nucleotide sequence: TGTGCCAGCAGTTACCGACAGATCAATGAAAAACTGTTTTTT.

The chain combines TRBV4-3 with TRBJ2-7; 9 nucleotides agree with TRBD1. The CDR3 sequence is 16 residues long. After removal of 0 bases from V and 5 bases from J, the junction contained 8 bases not matched to a gene. Per the germline V gene, CDR1 is LGHNA and CDR2 is YSLEER. The CDR3 sequence is CASSQDVTGGIDEQYF. CDR3 bases: TGCGCCAGCAGCCAAGACGTGACAGGGGGTATCGACGAGCAGTACTTC.

The chain recombines TRBV7-8 with TRBJ2-5; no definite D call. The germline CDR1 and CDR2 sequences are SGHVS and FQNEAQ. This CDR3 is built from 13 residues. V gave up 5 bases and J gave up 5 bases, with 12 bases separating them. The CDR3 DNA reads TGTGCCAGCAGCCGTTCGTTGGGGGAGACCCAGTACTTC. Translating gives CASSRSLGETQYF.

The V call is TRBV4-3, the J call TRBJ2-7; D possibly uses TRBD1 or TRBD2 (5 bases each). Germline V gives CDR1 LGHNA, CDR2 YSLEER. The V end lost 6 bases, the J end lost 3 bases, and 12 bases lay between the germline ends. The CDR3 totals 13 residues. This chain's CDR3 is CASSRGGGYEQYF. The CDR3 nucleotides are TGCGCCAGCAGTCGGGGTGGGGGCTACGAGCAGTACTTC.

This clone was seen only a few times. The chain recombines TRBV7-3 with TRBJ1-1; D unclear. The germline V and J ends were trimmed by 0 bases and 1 base, with 6 bases remaining between them. Germline CDR1 is SGHTA and CDR2 is FQGTGA. This CDR3 spans 14 amino acids. The CDR3 here is CASSLTRWNTEAFF. For the CDR3, the DNA is TGTGCCAGCAGCTTAACACGATGGAACACTGAAGCTTTCTTT.

V usage is TRBV28 and J usage is TRBJ2-7, with no clear D. CDR1 and CDR2 from the germline V gene are MDHEN and SYDVKM. The V end was cut by 4 bases, the J end by 3 bases, with 4 bases between. The CDR3 contains 11 residues. CDR3 loop: CASSSGYEQYF. The CDR3 DNA sequence: TGTGCCAGCAGTTCGGGCTACGAGCAGTACTTC.

The chain has TRBV11-2 and TRBJ2-7, with D tentatively TRBD1 (6 bases). The germline V gene encodes CDR1 SGHAT and CDR2 FQNNGV. V lost 5 bases, J lost 3 bases, and 14 bases lay in between. CDR3 length: 14 residues. CDR3 sequence: CASSVSGTNYEQYF. CDR3 sequence (DNA): TGTGCCAGCAGCGTCTCCGGGACAAACTACGAGCAGTACTTC.

This clone appeared a few times. The chain combines TRBV19 with TRBJ1-1; TRBD1 might be the D (6 bases). CDR1 is LNHDA and CDR2 is SQIVND in the germline V gene (reference sequence). Trimming removed 1 base at V and 6 bases at J, with 9 bases between. The CDR3 runs to 13 residues. CDR3 bases: TGTGCCAGTAGTATAGTTAAGGGGGCTGAAGCTTTCTTT. Encoded protein: CASSIVKGAEAFF.

This chain connects TRBV7-9 to TRBJ2-1; the D gene is possibly TRBD2 (6 bases). Looked up from germline, CDR1 is SEHNR and CDR2 is FQNEAQ (reference sequence). Trimming cost V 8 bases and J 0 bases, with 17 bases left between them. CDR3 length: 16 residues. The CDR3 nucleotides are TGTGCCAGCGAAATTGGGGGGACCATCTCCTACAATGAGCAGTTCTTC. Residues: CASEIGGTISYNEQFF. The whole variable domain, filled in from reference TRBV7-9 and TRBJ2-1, reads DTGVSQNPRHKITKRGQNVTFRCDPISEHNRLYWYRQTLGQGPEFLTYFQNEAQLEKSRLLSDRFSAERPKGSFSTLEIQRTEQGDSAMYLCASEIGGTISYNEQFFGPGTRLTVL.

The chain uses TRBV6-1 and TRBJ2-5, with D uncertain. CDR1 is MNHNS and CDR2 is SASEGT in the germline V gene. The CDR3 loop spans 14 amino acids. Trimming removed 4 bases from V and 1 base from J, with 10 bases in between. Here the CDR3 reads CASSALDIQETQYF. The CDR3 DNA is TGTGCCAGCAGTGCCCTTGACATCCAAGAGACCCAGTACTTC.

Only a few counts were recorded for this clone. The V gene is TRBV6-6, the J gene TRBJ1-1; no definite D call. This CDR3 contains 15 residues. V lost 6 bases to trimming and J lost 5 bases, with 19 bases between them. Germline CDR1 is MNHNY and CDR2 is SVGAGI (reference sequence). CDR3 protein: CASRPLLGSGTEAFF. Here the CDR3 DNA reads TGTGCCAGCAGGCCCCTCCTGGGAAGCGGGACTGAAGCTTTCTTT.

The chain recombines TRBV6-1 with TRBJ2-3, with D perhaps TRBD1 or TRBD2 (5 bases each). Germline lookup yields CDR1 MNHNS and CDR2 SASEGT. CDR3 length: 13 residues. The germline V and J ends were trimmed by 1 base and 3 bases, with 5 bases remaining between them. The CDR3 bases are TGTGCCAGCAGTGAAGGGGGGACAGATACGCAGTATTTT. Its translation: CASSEGGTDTQYF.

This chain links TRBV7-3 with TRBJ1-2; 7 positions match TRBD1. In germline, CDR1 is SGHTA, CDR2 FQGTGA. CDR3 length: 15 residues. Germline trimming cut 5 bases from V and 3 bases from J; bases unmatched to any gene: 9. CDR3 nucleotides: TGTGCCAGCAGCCCCAAAGTTGACAGGGACTATGGCTACACCTTC. Its translation is CASSPKVDRDYGYTF.

This clone was observed once. The J gene is TRBJ2-1, the V gene TRBV29-1; 10 bases match TRBD2. The V and J ends lost 5 bases and 0 bases, in that order; junction bases with no gene match: 10. The germline CDR1 and CDR2 sequences are SQVTM and ANQGSEA. The CDR3 spans 17 residues. The CDR3 here is CSVSGLAEPSSYNEQFF. The DNA of the CDR3 is TGCAGCGTTTCCGGACTAGCGGAACCTAGCTCCTACAATGAGCAGTTCTTC.